Presented here are 17 T cell receptor beta chains from one specimen sequenced in a study of radiotherapy plus CTLA-4 blockade in lung cancer. TCRdb keeps only in-frame clones here, not all; method: immunoSEQ multiplex PCR. This sample yields around 53,000 clones, of which 75% to 90% are seen a single time; less than 20% belongs to the top ten. Here the sequenced sample was peripheral blood, taken from a patient treated with radiotherapy plus ipilimumab. All receptors derive from a human donor with non-small cell lung cancer that progressed on radiotherapy plus ipilimumab. Some clones in this sample may be carry-over from other donors' samples.

The gene calls are TRBV9 and TRBJ2-3; the match to TRBD1 covers 9 bases. The V gene end was trimmed by 3 bases and the J gene end by 6 bases; junction bases not matched to a gene: 5. The CDR3 has 14 residues. CDR1 is SGDLS, CDR2 YYNGEE, per germline. CDR3 residues: CASSAQGAEDTQYF. The CDR3 DNA reads as TGTGCCAGCAGCGCACAGGGGGCGGAGGATACGCAGTATTTT. Full variable domain (outside the CDR3, taken from reference TRBV9 and TRBJ2-3): DSGVTQTPKHLITATGQRVTLRCSPRSGDLSVYWYQQSLDQGLQFLIQYYNGEERAKGNILERFSAQQFPDLHSELNLSSLELGDSALYFCASSAQGAEDTQYFGPGTRLTVL.

The genes are TRBV5-1 and TRBJ2-3; TRBD1 agrees at 10 bases. Looked up from germline, CDR1 is SGHRS and CDR2 is YFSETQ. The CDR3 has 14 residues. The V and J ends lost 0 bases and 5 bases, in that order; junction bases with no gene match: 0. The CDR3 loop is CASSLGTGGDTQYF. DNA of the CDR3: TGCGCCAGCAGCTTGGGGACAGGGGGAGATACGCAGTATTTT.

V is TRBV5-1 and J is TRBJ2-1; 8 nucleotides align to TRBD2. The CDR3 contains 16 residues. J lost 0 bases, V lost 2 bases, and 4 bases had no gene match. Germline loops: CDR1 SGHRS, CDR2 YFSETQ. CDR3 region: CASSFLAGSSYNEQFF. Here the CDR3 DNA reads TGCGCCAGCAGCTTCTTAGCGGGGAGCTCCTACAATGAGCAGTTCTTC.

A single count supports this clone. The V gene is TRBV19, the J gene TRBJ2-3; 10 bases are shared with TRBD2. Germline lookup yields CDR1 LNHDA and CDR2 SQIVND (reference sequence). This CDR3 region has 15 residues. Germline trimming cut 6 bases from V and 2 bases from J; bases unmatched to any gene: 5. This CDR3 is CASSPSGGFTDTQYF. The CDR3 coding sequence is TGTGCCAGTAGCCCTAGCGGGGGATTCACAGATACGCAGTATTTT.

This sequence joins TRBV5-1 and TRBJ2-5; TRBD2 might be the D (6 bases). Matching the DNA end better, TRBJ2-7 makes the J call doubtful. CDR3 size: 15 residues. Germline V lookup: CDR1 SGHRS, CDR2 YFSETQ. DNA of the CDR3: TGCGCCAGCAGCCCTGGAGGGACGCGATCCTACGAGCAGTACTTC. Translated, it gives CASSPGGTRSYEQYF.

This sequence joins TRBV28 and TRBJ2-3, with 10 positions matching TRBD2. There are 17 residues in the CDR3. V lost 8 bases to trimming and J lost 0 bases; unmatched junction nucleotides: 11. Germline V gene sequence: CDR1 MDHEN, CDR2 SYDVKM. The CDR3 DNA reads as TGTGCCAGCTGGGCTAGCGGGAGCAGGAGCAGCACAGATACGCAGTATTTT. Encoded protein: CASWASGSRSSTDTQYF. The full variable domain, in which reference TRBV28 and TRBJ2-3 provide the parts outside the CDR3, is DVKVTQSSRYLVKRTGEKVFLECVQDMDHENMFWYRQDPGLGLRLIYFSYDVKMKEKGDIPEGYSVSREKKERFSLILESASTNQTSMYLCASWASGSRSSTDTQYFGPGTRLTVL.

The rearrangement joins TRBV15 to TRBJ2-1, with D perhaps TRBD2 (6 bases). The CDR3 sequence is 17 residues long. V was cut by 0 bases and J by 5 bases, with 17 bases left in between. Germline V gene lookup returns CDR1 LNHNV and CDR2 YYDKDF (reference sequence). The CDR3 bases are TGTGCCACCAGCAGAGATCGCGGCGGGACTGGCGACAATGAGCAGTTCTTC. Amino acid sequence: CATSRDRGGTGDNEQFF.

The J gene is TRBJ2-3, the V gene TRBV5-1; TRBD2 might be the D (5 bases). Germline V gene sequence: CDR1 SGHRS, CDR2 YFSETQ. Deletions cut 3 bases from V and 0 bases from J, with 14 bases between. The CDR3 is 16 amino acids. CDR3 in DNA: TGCGCCAGCAGCTCCTTCCGCGGGCAAAGCACAGATACGCAGTATTTT. This encodes CASSSFRGQSTDTQYF.

The V gene is TRBV16, the J gene TRBJ2-3; the D is unclear. Per the germline V gene, CDR1 is KGHSY and CDR2 is FQNENV. V lost 3 bases and J lost 2, with 12 bases in between. The CDR3 loop spans 15 amino acids. The CDR3 DNA is TGTGCCAGCAGCCAGCAAGCGCGGTACACAGATACGCAGTATTTT. The encoded protein is CASSQQARYTDTQYF.

This rearrangement joins TRBV11-2 to TRBJ2-3; possibly TRBD2 for D (5 bases). The V end lost 1 base, the J end lost 4 bases, and 6 bases lay between the germline ends. Germline V gene sequence: CDR1 SGHAT, CDR2 FQNNGV. There are 13 residues in the CDR3. CDR3 sequence reads: CASSLAGSDTQYF. In DNA, the CDR3 is TGTGCCAGCAGCTTAGCGGGATCAGATACGCAGTATTTT.

This clone was seen a single time. V usage is TRBV5-1 and J usage is TRBJ1-2; a weak D match, TRBD1 (6 bases). The germline V gene has CDR1 SGHRS and CDR2 YFSETQ. There are 15 residues in the CDR3. V was trimmed by 7 bases and J by 4 bases, leaving 20 bases between them. The CDR3 sequence: CASGSNPDRPYGYTF. In nucleotides, the CDR3 is TGCGCCAGCGGCTCGAACCCGGACAGACCCTATGGCTACACCTTC.

This chain's CDR3 is CASRVDRGLETQYF. The CDR3 coding sequence is TGTGCCAGCAGGGTAGACAGGGGCTTGGAGACCCAGTACTTC. This rearrangement joins TRBV6-1 to TRBJ2-5; 8 nucleotides agree with TRBD1. V shed 6 bases, J shed 5 bases, and the junction held 8 bases outside the gene matches. CDR3 length: 14 amino acids. Germline V gene data show CDR1 as MNHNS and CDR2 as SASEGT.

J is TRBJ2-2 and V is TRBV5-1, with TRBD2 identical over 12 bases. CDR1 is SGHRS and CDR2 is YFSETQ in the germline V gene. The V and J ends lost 4 bases and 6 bases, in that order; junction bases with no gene match: 7. The CDR3 is 16 amino acids. In nucleotides, the CDR3 is TGCGCCAGCAGCCAGCCTAGCGGGGGGGCGTCCGGGGAGCTGTTTTTT. It specifies CASSQPSGGASGELFF.

This chain uses TRBV7-9 with TRBJ2-7; 10 positions match TRBD1. J lost 0 bases, V lost 8 bases, and 1 base had no gene match. This CDR3 region has 13 residues. CDR1 and CDR2 from the germline V gene are SEHNR and FQNEAQ (reference sequence). In DNA, the CDR3 is TGTGCCAGCCGGGACAGGGGCTCCTACGAGCAGTACTTC. Its protein product is CASRDRGSYEQYF.

DNA of the CDR3: TGTGCCAGCTCACCTACTACAACCGGGGAGCTGTTTTTT. Its translation: CASSPTTTGELFF. The chain employs TRBV18 and TRBJ2-2; D remains unclear. Germline CDR1 reads KGHSH; CDR2 reads LQKENI. The CDR3 length is 13 residues. V lost 3 bases and J lost 5, with 7 bases in between.

The CDR3 region has the DNA TGTGCCAGCAGCTTAGCCGGACTAGCGGGCTCCTACGAGCAGTACTTC. Translation: CASSLAGLAGSYEQYF. J is TRBJ2-7 and V is TRBV7-2, with 11 bases matching TRBD2. CDR1 and CDR2 (germline): SGHTA, FQGNSA. CDR3 length equals 16 residues. The V gene end was trimmed by 0 bases and the J gene end by 0 bases; junction bases not matched to a gene: 1.

The V gene is TRBV19, the J gene TRBJ1-5, with D possibly matching TRBD1 (5 bases). The CDR3 spans 16 residues. Germline V gene lookup returns CDR1 LNHDA and CDR2 SQIVND (reference sequence). Deletions cut 1 base from V and 1 base from J, with 11 bases between. The CDR3 loop reads CASSIGGRGSNQPQHF. DNA for the CDR3: TGTGCCAGTAGTATAGGGGGTAGGGGCAGCAATCAGCCCCAGCATTTT. Full variable domain (missing parts from reference TRBV19 and TRBJ1-5): DGGITQSPKYLFRKEGQNVTLSCEQNLNHDAMYWYRQDPGQGLRLIYYSQIVNDFQKGDIAEGYSVSREKKESFPLTVTSAQKNPTAFYLCASSIGGRGSNQPQHFGDGTRLSIL.